This passage covers 6 T cell receptor beta chains from one sample sequenced in a study of shared clonotypes between healthy human individuals. Sequencing used immunoSEQ multiplex PCR; TCRdb keeps in-frame clones, though not all of them. In the table there are around 330,000 clones, roughly 70% of which are singletons. The material sequenced was memory CD4+ T cells sorted from blood. This sample's subset: CD45RA-negative fraction. Source of these receptors: a man aged 30 to 45 in good health.

The V gene is TRBV28, the J gene TRBJ2-5; D unclear. Germline-derived CDR1 and CDR2 are MDHEN and SYDVKM. The CDR3 runs 11 residues. Trimming pared 7 bases from V and 5 bases from J, leaving 8 bases between. This chain's CDR3 is CASTSVETQYF. The CDR3 DNA reads as TGTGCCAGCACCTCGGTTGAGACCCAGTACTTC.

The chain carries TRBV5-1 and TRBJ1-4; D uncertain. The V gene's germline CDR1 is SGHRS and CDR2 YFSETQ. V lost 0 bases and J lost 1, with 7 bases in between. There are 15 residues in the CDR3. CDR3 region: CASSLEGRTNEKLFF. In nucleotides, the CDR3 is TGCGCCAGCAGCTTGGAGGGTCGAACTAATGAAAAACTGTTTTTT.

V gene TRBV18 combines with J gene TRBJ2-2, with D uncertain. The V gene lost 5 bases and the J gene lost 1 base, with 14 bases spanning the gap. The CDR3 is 16 residues long. Germline CDR1 KGHSH, CDR2 LQKENI. Here the CDR3 reads CASSEHSTKNTGELFF. CDR3 bases: TGTGCCAGCTCAGAGCACTCCACGAAGAACACCGGGGAGCTGTTTTTT.

V gene TRBV29-1 combines with J gene TRBJ2-6; TRBD2 is a possible D gene (6 bases). This CDR3 has 13 residues. In germline, CDR1 is SQVTM, CDR2 ANQGSEA. The V gene lost 7 bases and the J gene lost 8 bases, with 15 bases spanning the gap. The CDR3 loop reads CSASVRDSNVLTF. The CDR3 DNA reads as TGCAGCGCCTCAGTAAGGGACTCCAACGTCCTGACTTTC.

The table lists this clone with many counts. The same CDR3 arises from other DNA sequences in this sample as well. This chain uses TRBV7-2 with TRBJ2-2; 12 positions agree with TRBD1. The CDR3 totals 19 residues. Unmatched junction bases numbered 11, after V lost 2 bases and J lost 4 bases. Germline values: CDR1 SGHTA, CDR2 FQGNSA. In nucleotides, the CDR3 is TGTGCCAGCAGCTTAAGGGGACAGGGGGCTTTTTTGGGCACCGGGGAGCTGTTTTTT. Translated: CASSLRGQGAFLGTGELFF.

This clone showed up just once. The chain employs TRBV7-8 and TRBJ2-7; D might be TRBD1 (7 bases). V shed 5 bases and J shed 3 bases, with 14 bases lying between them. The CDR3 loop spans 14 amino acids. Looked up from germline, CDR1 is SGHVS and CDR2 is FQNEAQ. Here the CDR3 reads CASSRGRDLYEQYF. In DNA form, the CDR3 reads TGTGCCAGCAGCAGGGGGCGGGACCTCTACGAGCAGTACTTC.